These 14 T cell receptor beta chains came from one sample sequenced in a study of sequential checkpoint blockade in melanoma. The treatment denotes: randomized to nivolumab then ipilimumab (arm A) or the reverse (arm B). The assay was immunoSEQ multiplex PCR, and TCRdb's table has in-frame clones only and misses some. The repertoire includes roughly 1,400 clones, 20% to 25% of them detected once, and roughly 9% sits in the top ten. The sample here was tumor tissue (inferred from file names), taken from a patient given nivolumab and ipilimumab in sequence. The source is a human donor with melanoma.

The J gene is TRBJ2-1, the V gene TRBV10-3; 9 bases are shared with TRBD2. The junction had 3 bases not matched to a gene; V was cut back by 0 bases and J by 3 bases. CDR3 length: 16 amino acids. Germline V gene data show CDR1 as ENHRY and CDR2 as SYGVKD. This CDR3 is CAISESAGGIYNEQFF. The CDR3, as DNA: TGTGCCATCAGTGAGTCGGCGGGAGGGATCTACAATGAGCAGTTCTTC.

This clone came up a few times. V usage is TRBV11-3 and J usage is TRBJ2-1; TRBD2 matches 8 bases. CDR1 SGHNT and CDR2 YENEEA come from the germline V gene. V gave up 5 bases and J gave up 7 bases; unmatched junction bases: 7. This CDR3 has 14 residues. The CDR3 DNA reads TGTGCCAGCAGCCTCCACGCGGGGGGAAATGAGCAGTTCTTC. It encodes CASSLHAGGNEQFF. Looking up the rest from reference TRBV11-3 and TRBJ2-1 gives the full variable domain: EAGVVQSPRYKIIEKKQPVAFWCNPISGHNTLYWYLQNLGQGPELLIRYENEEAVDDSQLPKDRFSAERLKGVDSTLKIQPAELGDSAVYLCASSLHAGGNEQFFGPGTRLTVL.

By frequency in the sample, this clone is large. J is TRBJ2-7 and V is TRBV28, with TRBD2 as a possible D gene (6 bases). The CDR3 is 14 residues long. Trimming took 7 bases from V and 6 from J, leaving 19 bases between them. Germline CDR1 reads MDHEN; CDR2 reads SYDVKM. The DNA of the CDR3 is TGTGCCAGCACGATTGGGGGGACGGTGGTCGAGCAGTACTTC. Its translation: CASTIGGTVVEQYF.

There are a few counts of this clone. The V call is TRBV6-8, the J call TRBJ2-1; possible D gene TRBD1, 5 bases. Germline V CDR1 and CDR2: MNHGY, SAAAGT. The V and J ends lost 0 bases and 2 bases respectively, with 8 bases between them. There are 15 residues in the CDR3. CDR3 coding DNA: TGTGCCAGCAGTTACTCAGGACAAACCTACAATGAGCAGTTCTTC. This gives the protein CASSYSGQTYNEQFF.

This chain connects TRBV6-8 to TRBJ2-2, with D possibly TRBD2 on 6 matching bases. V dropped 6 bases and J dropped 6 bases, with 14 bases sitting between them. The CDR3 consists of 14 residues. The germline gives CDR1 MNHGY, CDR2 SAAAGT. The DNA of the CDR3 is TGTGCCAGCAGCTCCCTAGGAGGGTCCGGGGAGCTGTTTTTT. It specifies CASSSLGGSGELFF.

The CDR3: CASSIQGSGELFF. In nucleotides, the CDR3 is TGTGCCAGTAGCATTCAGGGGTCCGGGGAGCTGTTTTTT. The chain combines TRBV19 with TRBJ2-2; maybe TRBD1 (6 bases). CDR1 and CDR2 from the germline V gene are LNHDA and SQIVND (reference sequence). This CDR3 has 13 amino acids. The V gene lost 6 bases and the J gene lost 6 bases, with 11 bases spanning the gap.

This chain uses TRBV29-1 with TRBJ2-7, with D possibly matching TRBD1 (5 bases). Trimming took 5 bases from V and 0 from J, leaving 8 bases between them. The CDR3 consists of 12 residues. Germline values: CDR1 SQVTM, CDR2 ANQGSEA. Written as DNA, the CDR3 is TGCAGCGTTTGGGGCGACTCCTACGAGCAGTACTTC. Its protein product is CSVWGDSYEQYF.

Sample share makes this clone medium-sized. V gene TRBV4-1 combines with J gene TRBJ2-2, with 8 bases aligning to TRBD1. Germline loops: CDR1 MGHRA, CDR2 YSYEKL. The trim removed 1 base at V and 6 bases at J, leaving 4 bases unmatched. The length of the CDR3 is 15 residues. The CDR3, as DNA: TGCGCCAGCAGCCAAGCGCGGACAGGGCCCGGGGAGCTGTTTTTT. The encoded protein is CASSQARTGPGELFF.

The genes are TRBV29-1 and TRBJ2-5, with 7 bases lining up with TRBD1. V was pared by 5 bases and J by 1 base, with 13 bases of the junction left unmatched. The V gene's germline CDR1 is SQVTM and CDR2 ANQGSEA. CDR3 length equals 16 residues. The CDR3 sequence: CSVNPYLDRIQETQYF. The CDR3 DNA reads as TGCAGCGTTAACCCTTACCTGGACAGGATCCAAGAGACCCAGTACTTC.

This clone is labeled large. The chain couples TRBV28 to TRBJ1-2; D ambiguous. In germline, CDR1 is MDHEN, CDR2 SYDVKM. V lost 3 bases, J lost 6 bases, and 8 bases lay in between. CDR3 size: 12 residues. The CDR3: CASSLQWDGYTF. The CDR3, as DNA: TGTGCCAGCAGTTTGCAGTGGGATGGCTACACCTTC.

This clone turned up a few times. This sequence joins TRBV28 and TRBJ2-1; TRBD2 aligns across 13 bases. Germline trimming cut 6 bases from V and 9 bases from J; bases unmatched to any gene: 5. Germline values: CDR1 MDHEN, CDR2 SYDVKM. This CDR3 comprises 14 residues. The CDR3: CASRLAGGSGEQFF. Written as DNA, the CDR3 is TGTGCCAGCAGACTAGCGGGAGGGAGTGGTGAGCAGTTCTTC.

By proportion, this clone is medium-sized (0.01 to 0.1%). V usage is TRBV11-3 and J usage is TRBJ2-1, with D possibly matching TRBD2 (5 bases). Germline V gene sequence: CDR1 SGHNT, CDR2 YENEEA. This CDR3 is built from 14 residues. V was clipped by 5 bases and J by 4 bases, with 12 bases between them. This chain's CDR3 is CASSPREEYNEQFF. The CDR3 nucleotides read TGTGCCAGCAGCCCCCGGGAAGAATACAATGAGCAGTTCTTC.

The CDR3 loop reads CASRSGKQSSYEQYF. DNA for the CDR3: TGTGCCAGCAGATCGGGGAAACAGTCTAGTTACGAGCAGTACTTC. V gene TRBV6-8 combines with J gene TRBJ2-7, with D tentatively TRBD2 (5 bases). This CDR3 has 15 amino acids. CDR1 is MNHGY, CDR2 SAAAGT, per germline. V shed 6 bases and J shed 4 bases, with 19 bases lying between them.

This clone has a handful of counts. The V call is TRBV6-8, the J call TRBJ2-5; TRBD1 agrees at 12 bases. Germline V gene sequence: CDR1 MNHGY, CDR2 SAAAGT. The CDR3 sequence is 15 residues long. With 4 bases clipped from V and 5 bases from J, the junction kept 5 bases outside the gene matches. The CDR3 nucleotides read TGTGCCAGCAGTTCGGGACAGGGGGCTATGGAGACCCAGTACTTC. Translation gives CASSSGQGAMETQYF.